The clone carrying this T cell receptor (beta chain) is a singleton in its sample. Profiled with immunoSEQ multiplex PCR; TCRdb holds only in-frame clones, not every one. The table has 120,000 to 150,000 clones, 70% to 90% seen once. The sample belongs to a study of blood T cell repertoires in COVID-19. Source material: peripheral blood. This clonotype was obtained from a woman aged 60-75 years with COVID-19, enrolled during active disease.

CDR3 sequence: CASSEGRGVETQYF. CDR3 coding DNA: TGTGCCAGCAGTGAAGGGCGGGGGGTAGAGACCCAGTACTTC. This chain connects TRBV2 to TRBJ2-5; TRBD2 agrees at 8 bases. Germline assignment: CDR1 SNHLY and CDR2 FYNNEI. CDR3 length: 14 residues. The V and J ends lost 1 base and 4 bases, in that order; junction bases with no gene match: 2.